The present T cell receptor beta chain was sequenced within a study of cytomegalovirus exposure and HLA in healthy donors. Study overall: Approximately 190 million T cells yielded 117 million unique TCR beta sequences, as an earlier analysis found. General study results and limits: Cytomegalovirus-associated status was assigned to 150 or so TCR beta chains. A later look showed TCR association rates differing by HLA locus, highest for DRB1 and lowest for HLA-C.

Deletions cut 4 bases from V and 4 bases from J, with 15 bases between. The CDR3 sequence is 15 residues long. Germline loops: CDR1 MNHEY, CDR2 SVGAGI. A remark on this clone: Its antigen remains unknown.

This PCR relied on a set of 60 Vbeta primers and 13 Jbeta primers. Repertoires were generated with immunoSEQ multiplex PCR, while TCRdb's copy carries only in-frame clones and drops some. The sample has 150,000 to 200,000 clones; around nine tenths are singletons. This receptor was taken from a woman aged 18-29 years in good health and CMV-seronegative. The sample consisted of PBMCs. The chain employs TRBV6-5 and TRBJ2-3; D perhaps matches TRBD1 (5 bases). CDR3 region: CASSSTGRGADTQYF. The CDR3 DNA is TGTGCCAGCAGTTCCACAGGTCGCGGAGCAGATACGCAGTATTTT.